These 10 T cell receptor beta chains came from one sample sequenced in a study of blood T cells in healthy people across ages. Then a second PCR, running about 7 to 11 cycles, was carried out with a sample-barcoded 5' primer and a J-beta primer mix. TCRdb used MiXCR to reprocess the 5' RACE reads, holding one entry per CDR3 protein. The repertoire holds 1.5 million to 2 million distinct CDR3 sequences, around half seen once, with over 2% in the top ten. Sequenced sample: blood. Source of these receptors: a woman between 40 and 55 years old in good health.

CDR3 amino acids: CASGRDRNLYGYTF. The CDR3 DNA reads TGTGCTAGTGGACGGGACAGAAATTTATATGGCTACACCTTC. This chain connects TRBV12-5 to TRBJ1-2; 7 nucleotides align to TRBD1. After removal of 6 bases from V and 5 bases from J, the junction contained 9 bases not matched to a gene. The CDR3 spans 14 residues. Per germline, CDR1 LGHNT and CDR2 FRNRAP. The full variable domain, with the rest looked up from reference TRBV12-5 and TRBJ1-2, is DARVTQTPRHKVTEMGQEVTMRCQPILGHNTVFWYRQTMMQGLELLAYFRNRAPLDDSGMPKDRFSAEMPDATLATLKIQPSEPRDSAVYFCASGRDRNLYGYTFGSGTRLTVV.

This chain's CDR3 is CASSLRGLITDTQYF. CDR3 nucleotide sequence: TGTGCCAGCAGTTTACGGGGGCTCATCACAGATACGCAGTATTTT. V gene TRBV28 combines with J gene TRBJ2-3; perhaps D is TRBD1 or TRBD2 (6 bases each). Per germline, CDR1 MDHEN and CDR2 SYDVKM. The CDR3 length is 15 residues. Deletions cut 2 bases from V and 2 bases from J, with 11 bases between.

On this clonotype itself: Sequence at one end of the junction differs from germline and may be a read error. The chain combines TRBV20-1 with TRBJ2-1, with D perhaps TRBD2 (5 bases). Germline lookup yields CDR1 DFQATT and CDR2 SNEGSKA (reference sequence). The CDR3 is 11 residues long. The CDR3: CGARGYNEQFF. CDR3 DNA: TGCGGTGCCCGGGGCTACAATGAGCAGTTCTTC.

The chain employs TRBV5-1 and TRBJ2-1; 11 positions match TRBD2. Unmatched junction bases numbered 11, after V lost 5 bases and J lost 4 bases. This CDR3 region has 17 residues. Germline CDR1 is SGHRS and CDR2 is YFSETQ. Here the CDR3 DNA reads TGCGCCAGCAGTGGACTAGCGGGTGCCCCTTCTTACAATGAGCAGTTCTTC. This gives the protein CASSGLAGAPSYNEQFF.

The rearrangement joins TRBV28 to TRBJ1-1; no definite D call. CDR3 length equals 11 residues. With 3 bases removed from V and 10 bases from J, the gap between germline ends came to 9 bases. Germline V gene sequence: CDR1 MDHEN, CDR2 SYDVKM. The CDR3 DNA is TGTGCCAGCAGTTTTAGCCAGGTAGCTTTCTTT. The encoded protein is CASSFSQVAFF.

This clonotype has just a few counts. The chain joins TRBV7-2 to TRBJ2-5; 10 bases are a match to TRBD2. This CDR3 spans 20 amino acids. V shed 0 bases, J shed 2 bases, and the junction held 15 bases outside the gene matches. Germline assignment: CDR1 SGHTA and CDR2 FQGNSA. CDR3 protein: CASSLAEHSLAGARQETQYF. DNA for the CDR3: TGTGCCAGCAGCTTAGCTGAGCACAGCCTAGCGGGGGCCCGACAAGAGACCCAGTACTTC.

This clonotype has more than one count but fewer than ten. This chain connects TRBV20-1 to TRBJ2-5, with D perhaps TRBD1 (6 bases). From germline, CDR1 is DFQATT and CDR2 SNEGSKA (reference sequence). V lost 6 bases and J lost 1, with 12 bases in between. The CDR3 is made up of 13 amino acids. The CDR3 loop is CSAETGPQETQYF. The DNA for the CDR3 is TGCAGTGCGGAGACAGGACCCCAAGAGACCCAGTACTTC.

This clonotype came up a few times. J is TRBJ2-5 and V is TRBV7-9; D is undetermined. CDR3 size: 15 residues. Trimming removed 2 bases at V and 1 base at J, with 11 bases between. From germline, CDR1 is SEHNR and CDR2 FQNEAQ (reference sequence). CDR3 DNA sequence: TGTGCCAGCAGCTTACTAGTTTTGCCCCAAGAGACCCAGTACTTC. It is translated as CASSLLVLPQETQYF.

This rearrangement joins TRBV28 to TRBJ1-4, with 9 bases that match TRBD1. Germline trimming cut 7 bases from V and 8 bases from J; bases unmatched to any gene: 17. The CDR3 sequence is 17 residues long. Germline lookup yields CDR1 MDHEN and CDR2 SYDVKM. Here the CDR3 DNA reads TGTGCCAGCACAAACCGCCCACAACAGGGGGCGCGGGAAAAACTGTTTTTT. The encoded protein is CASTNRPQQGAREKLFF. The whole variable domain, filled in from reference TRBV28 and TRBJ1-4, reads DVKVTQSSRYLVKRTGEKVFLECVQDMDHENMFWYRQDPGLGLRLIYFSYDVKMKEKGDIPEGYSVSREKKERFSLILESASTNQTSMYLCASTNRPQQGAREKLFFGSGTQLSVL.

The chain joins TRBV6-1 to TRBJ2-7; TRBD2 matches 11 bases. V lost 7 bases, J lost 0 bases, and 11 bases stayed unmatched. CDR1 and CDR2 from the germline V gene are MNHNS and SASEGT. The CDR3 runs to 17 residues. The CDR3 coding sequence is TGTGCCAGCACCGCCATTGGGCTAGCGGGGGGCTCCTACGAGCAGTACTTC. Amino acid sequence: CASTAIGLAGGSYEQYF.